The 22 T cell receptor beta chains in this list originate from one sample, sequenced in a study of cytomegalovirus exposure and HLA in healthy donors. In the PCR, 60 Vbeta and 13 Jbeta primers were used. The assay was immunoSEQ multiplex PCR, and TCRdb's table has in-frame clones only and misses some. The table shows tens of thousands of clones, with around 84% occurring only once. Source material: PBMCs. The receptor set was obtained from a human donor in good health.

The CDR3 nucleotides read TGTGCCAGCAGCCCCGGGACAGGGAACAATGAGCAGTTCTTC. Protein product: CASSPGTGNNEQFF. The chain has TRBV2 and TRBJ2-1; TRBD1 matches 9 bases. The germline V gene encodes CDR1 SNHLY and CDR2 FYNNEI. After removal of 6 bases from V and 5 bases from J, the junction contained 5 bases not matched to a gene. The CDR3 is made up of 14 amino acids.

The chain is built from TRBV7-3 and TRBJ2-5; TRBD2 matches at 7 bases. The length of the CDR3 is 13 residues. The V gene's germline CDR1 is SGHTA and CDR2 FQGTGA. With 4 bases clipped from V and 9 bases from J, the junction kept 8 bases outside the gene matches. The CDR3 here is CASSSGLVSPQYF. The CDR3 DNA is TGTGCCAGCAGCTCCGGACTAGTCTCGCCCCAGTACTTC.

The chain joins TRBV7-9 to TRBJ2-1; 13 bases align to TRBD2. Trimming took 4 bases from V and 1 from J; bases not matched to a gene: 10. Looked up from germline, CDR1 is SEHNR and CDR2 is FQNEAQ (reference sequence). The length of the CDR3 is 19 residues. The CDR3 bases are TGTGCCAGCAGCTCCTTGGGACTAGCGGGGTCCTTTTCCTACAATGAGCAGTTCTTC. Protein: CASSSLGLAGSFSYNEQFF.

The V call is TRBV21-1, the J call TRBJ2-5; TRBD1 is the table's D call and was not checked against the DNA. TRBV21-1 has pseudogene status. CDR3 size: 16 residues. The CDR3 DNA sequence: TGTGCCAGCAGCAAAGGGCCCGACAGTAAGGAAGAGACCCAGTACTTC. This codes for CASSKGPDSKEETQYF.

The chain links TRBV18 to TRBJ2-7; 7 bases map to TRBD1. The germline gives CDR1 KGHSH, CDR2 LQKENI. The CDR3 contains 14 residues. Trimming cost V 2 bases and J 4 bases; bases outside gene matches: 5. CDR3: CASSPEGAGYEQYF. DNA of the CDR3: TGTGCCAGCTCACCAGAGGGGGCAGGTTACGAGCAGTACTTC. Full variable domain (rest looked up from reference TRBV18 and TRBJ2-7): NAGVMQNPRHLVRRRGQEARLRCSPMKGHSHVYWYRQLPEEGLKFMVYLQKENIIDESGMPKERFSAEFPKEGPSILRIQQVVRGDSAAYFCASSPEGAGYEQYFGPGTRLTVT.

The chain carries TRBV16 and TRBJ2-1; 8 nucleotides match TRBD1. V shed 5 bases, J shed 1 base, and the junction held 4 bases outside the gene matches. In germline, CDR1 is KGHSY, CDR2 FQNENV. The CDR3 runs to 15 residues. Here the CDR3 DNA reads TGTGCCAGCAGCAACCGGGACAGGTCCTACAATGAGCAGTTCTTC. It encodes CASSNRDRSYNEQFF. Looking up the rest from reference TRBV16 and TRBJ2-1 gives the full variable domain: GEEVAQTPKHLVRGEGQKAKLYCAPIKGHSYVFWYQQVLKNEFKFLISFQNENVFDETGMPKERFSAKCLPNSPCSLEIQATKLEDSAVYFCASSNRDRSYNEQFFGPGTRLTVL.

In DNA form, the CDR3 reads TGCAGCGTTGAAAGTCGCGGGCAACCTTTCTTT. It translates to CSVESRGQPFF. The chain links TRBV29-1 to TRBJ1-1; D not certain. This CDR3 region has 11 residues. Deletions cut 2 bases from V and 12 bases from J, with 13 bases between. Germline values: CDR1 SQVTM, CDR2 ANQGSEA.

This clone is a singleton in its sample. This chain connects TRBV4-3 to TRBJ2-1; D call uncertain. In germline, CDR1 is LGHNA, CDR2 YSLEER. Trimming took off 0 bases at V and 0 bases at J, with 12 bases between the two ends. This CDR3 region has 17 residues. CDR3 residues: CASSQDRSRSSYNEQFF. CDR3 bases: TGCGCCAGCAGCCAAGATCGGAGCCGGAGCTCCTACAATGAGCAGTTCTTC.

V gene TRBV15 combines with J gene TRBJ2-4; unclear D gene. The CDR3 runs 15 residues. V lost 4 bases and J lost 2, with 12 bases in between. CDR1 and CDR2 from the germline V gene are LNHNV and YYDKDF (reference sequence). The CDR3 DNA is TGTGCCACCAGCATGAAAAGCCTAACCAAAAACATTCAGTACTTC. This gives the protein CATSMKSLTKNIQYF. The whole variable domain, remainder taken from reference TRBV15 and TRBJ2-4, is DAMVIQNPRYQVTQFGKPVTLSCSQTLNHNVMYWYQQKSSQAPKLLFHYYDKDFNNEADTPDNFQSRRPNTSFCFLDIRSPGLGDTAMYLCATSMKSLTKNIQYFGAGTRLSVL.

The rearrangement uses TRBV2 and TRBJ1-5; D may be TRBD1 (6 bases). The V gene's germline CDR1 is SNHLY and CDR2 FYNNEI. With 8 bases removed from V and 6 bases from J, the gap between germline ends came to 11 bases. The CDR3 runs 12 residues. The DNA for the CDR3 is TGTGCCAGCCGGACAGTCGGTCAGCCCCAGCATTTT. Protein product: CASRTVGQPQHF.

The chain couples TRBV28 to TRBJ1-2; the D is unclear. CDR3 length equals 14 residues. Germline CDR1 MDHEN, CDR2 SYDVKM. Trimming shortened V by 2 bases and J by 9 bases, and 16 bases separated the two germline ends. CDR3 DNA: TGTGCCAGCAGTTTAGGCAGACTCTATGGAAGCTACACCTTC. Its translation: CASSLGRLYGSYTF.

This clone showed up just once. V gene TRBV7-2 combines with J gene TRBJ2-3; 7 bases are shared with TRBD2. Germline loops: CDR1 SGHTA, CDR2 FQGNSA. CDR3 length: 17 amino acids. J was trimmed by 2 bases and V by 5 bases; bases with no gene match: 13. CDR3 region: CASSPRRGVKDTDTQYF. The CDR3 coding sequence is TGTGCCAGCAGCCCTAGACGGGGGGTGAAGGACACAGATACGCAGTATTTT.

The chain combines TRBV28 with TRBJ2-7; D may be TRBD1 (6 bases). Germline V lookup: CDR1 MDHEN, CDR2 SYDVKM. This CDR3 has 13 residues. V lost 8 bases to trimming and J lost 0 bases, with 11 bases between them. CDR3 sequence reads: CASGGQSSYEQYF. CDR3 DNA: TGTGCCAGCGGTGGACAGAGCTCCTACGAGCAGTACTTC.

The rearrangement links TRBV6-5 to TRBJ1-2; 8 bases fit TRBD1. Germline V gene sequence: CDR1 MNHEY, CDR2 SVGAGI. CDR3 length: 16 residues. J lost 5 bases, V lost 3 bases, and 11 bases had no gene match. The CDR3 spells CASSYAGGREVYGYTF. The CDR3 nucleotides are TGTGCCAGCAGTTATGCAGGGGGCAGAGAAGTTTATGGCTACACCTTC.

This sequence joins TRBV4-2 and TRBJ1-2; D call uncertain. The CDR3 runs 16 residues. The V and J ends lost 0 bases and 4 bases respectively, with 15 bases between them. Germline CDR1 reads LGHNA; CDR2 reads YNFKEQ. Here the CDR3 reads CASSQDPHGIGYGYTF. CDR3 bases: TGTGCCAGCAGCCAAGATCCCCACGGGATCGGCTATGGCTACACCTTC.

V and J are TRBV7-9 and TRBJ1-1, with 7 bases matching TRBD1. The CDR3 covers 14 residues. Germline V gives CDR1 SEHNR, CDR2 FQNEAQ (reference sequence). Trimming took 5 bases from V and 2 from J; bases not matched to a gene: 5. The CDR3 spells CASSPRTGNTEAFF. The CDR3 nucleotides are TGTGCCAGCAGCCCGAGGACAGGTAACACTGAAGCTTTCTTT.

The CDR3 coding sequence is TGTGCCAGCAGCTTGGGACTAGCGGGAGGAGTAAATGAGCAGTTCTTC. Encoded protein: CASSLGLAGGVNEQFF. The chain uses TRBV5-4 and TRBJ2-1, with 13 bases identical to TRBD2. The V segment lost 0 bases and the J segment 7 bases; nucleotides outside the gene matches: 4. Germline V lookup: CDR1 SGHNT, CDR2 YYREEE (reference sequence). The CDR3 sequence is 16 residues long.

This sequence joins TRBV7-9 and TRBJ1-4; no firm D call. The CDR3 has 15 amino acids. CDR1 is SEHNR, CDR2 FQNEAQ, per germline (reference sequence). V lost 3 bases and J lost 0, with 8 bases in between. This chain's CDR3 is CASSFGRATNEKLFF. Here the CDR3 DNA reads TGTGCCAGCAGCTTCGGGAGGGCAACTAATGAAAAACTGTTTTTT.

The chain uses TRBV5-8 and TRBJ2-4; perhaps TRBD2 as D (6 bases). V dropped 3 bases and J dropped 4 bases, with 11 bases sitting between them. The CDR3 runs to 14 residues. The germline V gene encodes CDR1 SGHTS and CDR2 YDEGEE. The CDR3 DNA sequence: TGTGCCAGCAGCTGGACTACCGAAAAAAACATTCAGTACTTC. Translated: CASSWTTEKNIQYF.

V usage is TRBV7-2 and J usage is TRBJ2-2; the match to TRBD1 covers 8 bases. This CDR3 is built from 16 residues. The V gene end was trimmed by 2 bases and the J gene end by 4 bases; junction bases not matched to a gene: 6. Germline values: CDR1 SGHTA, CDR2 FQGNSA. CDR3 in DNA: TGTGCCAGCAGCTTATCCCCGGACAGGGTCACCGGGGAGCTGTTTTTT. It encodes CASSLSPDRVTGELFF.

The V gene is TRBV10-2, the J gene TRBJ2-2; tentative D call: TRBD1 (6 bases). From germline, CDR1 is WSHSY and CDR2 SAAADI. With 6 bases removed from V and 5 bases from J, the gap between germline ends came to 13 bases. This CDR3 comprises 14 residues. The CDR3 DNA follows: TGCGCCAGCAGGCCAGGGGCCTTTACCGGGGAGCTGTTTTTT. The encoded protein is CASRPGAFTGELFF.

This clone was recorded once. The chain has TRBV21-1 and TRBJ1-4; the DNA was not compared with TRBD1, the D call given in the table. TRBV21-1 is a recognized pseudogene. The CDR3 is 16 amino acids. The CDR3 DNA reads as TGTGCCAGCAGCAAACCTTCGGGACAGGGGGGTGAAAAACTGTTTTTT. This codes for CASSKPSGQGGEKLFF.